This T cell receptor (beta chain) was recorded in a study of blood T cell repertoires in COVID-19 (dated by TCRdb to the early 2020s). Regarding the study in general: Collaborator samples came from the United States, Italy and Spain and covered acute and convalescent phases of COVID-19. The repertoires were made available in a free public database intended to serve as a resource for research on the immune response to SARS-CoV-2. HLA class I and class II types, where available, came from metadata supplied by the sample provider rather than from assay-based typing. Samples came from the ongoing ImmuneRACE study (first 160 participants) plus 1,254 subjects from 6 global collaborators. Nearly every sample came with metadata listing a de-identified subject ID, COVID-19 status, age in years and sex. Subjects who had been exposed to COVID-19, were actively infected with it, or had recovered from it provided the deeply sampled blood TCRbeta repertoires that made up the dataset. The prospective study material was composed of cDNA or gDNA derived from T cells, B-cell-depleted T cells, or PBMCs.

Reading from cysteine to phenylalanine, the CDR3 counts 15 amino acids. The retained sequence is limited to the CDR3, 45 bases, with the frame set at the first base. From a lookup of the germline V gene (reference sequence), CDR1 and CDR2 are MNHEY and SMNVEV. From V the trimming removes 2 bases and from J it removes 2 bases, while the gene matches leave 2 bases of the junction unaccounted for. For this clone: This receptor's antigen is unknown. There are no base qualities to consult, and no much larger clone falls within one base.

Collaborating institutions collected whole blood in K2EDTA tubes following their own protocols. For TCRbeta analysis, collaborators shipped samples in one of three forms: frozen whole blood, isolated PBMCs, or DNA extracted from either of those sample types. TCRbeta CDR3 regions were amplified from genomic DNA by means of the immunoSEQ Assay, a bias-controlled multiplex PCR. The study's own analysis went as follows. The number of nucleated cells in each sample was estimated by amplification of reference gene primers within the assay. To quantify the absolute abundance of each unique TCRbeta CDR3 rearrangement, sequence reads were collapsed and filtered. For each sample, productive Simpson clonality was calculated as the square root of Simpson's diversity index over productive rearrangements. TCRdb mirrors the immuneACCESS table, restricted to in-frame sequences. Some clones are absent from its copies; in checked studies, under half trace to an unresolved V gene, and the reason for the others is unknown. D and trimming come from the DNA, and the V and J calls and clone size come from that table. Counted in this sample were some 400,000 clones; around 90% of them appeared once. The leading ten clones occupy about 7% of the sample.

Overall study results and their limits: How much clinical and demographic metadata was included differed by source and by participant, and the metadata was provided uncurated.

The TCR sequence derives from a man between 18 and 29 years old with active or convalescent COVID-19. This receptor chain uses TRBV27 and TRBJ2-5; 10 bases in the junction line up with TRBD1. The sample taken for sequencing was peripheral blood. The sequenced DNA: TGTGCCAGCAGTTTAGTGGACAGGGGGCAAGAGACCCAGTACTTC. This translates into CASSLVDRGQETQYF.